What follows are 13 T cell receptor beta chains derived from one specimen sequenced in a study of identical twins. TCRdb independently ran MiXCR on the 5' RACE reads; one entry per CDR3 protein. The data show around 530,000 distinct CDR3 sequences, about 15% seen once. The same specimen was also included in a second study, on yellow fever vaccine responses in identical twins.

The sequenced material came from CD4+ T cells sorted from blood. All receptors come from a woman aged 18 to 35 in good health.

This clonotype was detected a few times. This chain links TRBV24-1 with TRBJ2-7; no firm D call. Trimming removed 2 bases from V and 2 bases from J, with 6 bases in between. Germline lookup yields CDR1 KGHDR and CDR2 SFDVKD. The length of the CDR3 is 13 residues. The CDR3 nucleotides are TGTGCCACCAGTGATTCCCCCCCCTACGAGCAGTACTTC. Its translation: CATSDSPPYEQYF.

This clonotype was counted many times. The CDR3 region is CASRRTGPEKLFF. In DNA form, the CDR3 reads TGTGCCAGCAGAAGGACAGGGCCTGAAAAACTGTTTTTT. This chain connects TRBV6-1 to TRBJ1-4, with 8 bases matching TRBD1. Germline trimming cut 6 bases from V and 7 bases from J; bases unmatched to any gene: 4. The germline CDR1 and CDR2 sequences are MNHNS and SASEGT. The CDR3 sequence is 13 residues long.

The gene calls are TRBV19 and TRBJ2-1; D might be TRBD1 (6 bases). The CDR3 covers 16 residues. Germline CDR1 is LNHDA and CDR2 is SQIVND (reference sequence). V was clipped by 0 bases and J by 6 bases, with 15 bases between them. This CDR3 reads CASSIDPGDPANEQFF. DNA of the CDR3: TGTGCCAGTAGTATAGATCCAGGGGACCCCGCCAATGAGCAGTTCTTC. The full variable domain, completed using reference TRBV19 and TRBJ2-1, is DGGITQSPKYLFRKEGQNVTLSCEQNLNHDAMYWYRQDPGQGLRLIYYSQIVNDFQKGDIAEGYSVSREKKESFPLTVTSAQKNPTAFYLCASSIDPGDPANEQFFGPGTRLTVL.

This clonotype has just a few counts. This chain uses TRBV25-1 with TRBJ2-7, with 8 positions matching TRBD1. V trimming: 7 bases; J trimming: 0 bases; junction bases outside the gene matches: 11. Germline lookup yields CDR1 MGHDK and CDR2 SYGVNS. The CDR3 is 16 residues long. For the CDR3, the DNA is TGTGCCAGCAATGACAGGGGAGACCCCCTCTCCTACGAGCAGTACGTC. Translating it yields CASNDRGDPLSYEQYV.

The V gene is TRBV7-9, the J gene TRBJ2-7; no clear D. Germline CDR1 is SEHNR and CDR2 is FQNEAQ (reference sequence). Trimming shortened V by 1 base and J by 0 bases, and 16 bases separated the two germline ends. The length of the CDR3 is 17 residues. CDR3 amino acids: CASSLGAQLPSSYEQYF. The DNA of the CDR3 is TGTGCCAGCAGCTTAGGGGCGCAACTCCCGAGCTCCTACGAGCAGTACTTC.

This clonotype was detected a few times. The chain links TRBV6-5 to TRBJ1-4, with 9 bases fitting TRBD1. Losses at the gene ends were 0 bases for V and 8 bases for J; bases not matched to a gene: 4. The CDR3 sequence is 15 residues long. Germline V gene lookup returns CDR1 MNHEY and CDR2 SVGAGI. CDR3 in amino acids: CASSYSPGTGEKLFF. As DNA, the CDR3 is TGTGCCAGCAGTTACTCACCGGGGACAGGGGAAAAACTGTTTTTT.

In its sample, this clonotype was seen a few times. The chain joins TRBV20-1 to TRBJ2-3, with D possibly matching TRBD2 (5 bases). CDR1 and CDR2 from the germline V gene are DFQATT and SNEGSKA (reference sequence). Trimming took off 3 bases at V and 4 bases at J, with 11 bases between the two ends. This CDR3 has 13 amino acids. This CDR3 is CSARFTSPDTQYF. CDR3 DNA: TGCAGTGCTAGGTTTACTAGTCCAGATACGCAGTATTTT.

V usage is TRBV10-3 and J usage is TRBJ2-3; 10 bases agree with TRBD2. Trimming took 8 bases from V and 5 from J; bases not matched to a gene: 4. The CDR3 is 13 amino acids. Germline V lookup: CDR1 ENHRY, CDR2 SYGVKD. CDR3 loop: CAIGLAEIDTQYF. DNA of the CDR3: TGTGCCATCGGACTAGCGGAGATAGATACGCAGTATTTT.

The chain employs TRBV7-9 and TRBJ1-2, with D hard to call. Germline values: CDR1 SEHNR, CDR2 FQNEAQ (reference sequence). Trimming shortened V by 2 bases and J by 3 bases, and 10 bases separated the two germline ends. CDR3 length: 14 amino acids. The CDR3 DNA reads TGTGCCAGCAGCTTAAACCAGCACCACTATGGCTACACCTTC. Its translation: CASSLNQHHYGYTF. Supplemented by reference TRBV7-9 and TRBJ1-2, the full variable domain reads DTGVSQNPRHKITKRGQNVTFRCDPISEHNRLYWYRQTLGQGPEFLTYFQNEAQLEKSRLLSDRFSAERPKGSFSTLEIQRTEQGDSAMYLCASSLNQHHYGYTFGSGTRLTVV.

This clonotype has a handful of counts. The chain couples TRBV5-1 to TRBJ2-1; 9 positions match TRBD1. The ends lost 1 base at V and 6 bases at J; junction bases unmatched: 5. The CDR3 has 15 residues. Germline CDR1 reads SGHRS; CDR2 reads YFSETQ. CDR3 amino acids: CASSLTPGQGNEQFF. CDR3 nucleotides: TGCGCCAGCAGCTTGACCCCGGGACAGGGCAATGAGCAGTTCTTC.

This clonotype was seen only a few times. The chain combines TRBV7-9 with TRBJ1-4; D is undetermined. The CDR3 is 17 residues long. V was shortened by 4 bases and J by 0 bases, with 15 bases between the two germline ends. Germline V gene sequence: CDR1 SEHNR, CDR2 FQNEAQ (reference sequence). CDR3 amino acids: CASSSATVAPTNEKLFF. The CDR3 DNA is TGTGCCAGCAGCTCAGCCACCGTGGCCCCAACTAATGAAAAACTGTTTTTT.

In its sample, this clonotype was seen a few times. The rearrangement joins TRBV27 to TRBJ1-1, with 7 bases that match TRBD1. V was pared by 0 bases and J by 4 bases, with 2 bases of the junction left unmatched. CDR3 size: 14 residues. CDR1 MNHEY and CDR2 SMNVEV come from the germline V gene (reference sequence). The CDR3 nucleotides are TGTGCCAGCAGTTTATCAGGGGGCATCACTGAAGCTTTCTTT. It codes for CASSLSGGITEAFF.

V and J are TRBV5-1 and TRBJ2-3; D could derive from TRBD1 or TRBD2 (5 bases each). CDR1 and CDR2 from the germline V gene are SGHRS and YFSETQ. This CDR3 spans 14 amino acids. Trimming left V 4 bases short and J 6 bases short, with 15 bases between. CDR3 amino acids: CASSRRDPRDTQYF. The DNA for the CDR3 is TGCGCCAGCAGCCGACGGGACCCGCGGGATACGCAGTATTTT.